This T cell receptor (beta chain) was documented in a study of blood T cell repertoires in COVID-19. Study at large: The cDNA or gDNA used as material had been derived from T cells, B-cell-depleted T cells, or PBMCs.

In germline, CDR1 is SGHRS, CDR2 YFSETQ. Trimming removed 5 bases at V and 0 bases at J, with 17 bases between. CDR3 length: 16 residues. Assay used: immunoSEQ multiplex PCR; TCRdb lists only in-frame clones, some missing. The sample holds roughly 110,000 clones, around 84% seen once. The TCR sequence derives from a woman aged 40 to 50 with acute or convalescent COVID-19. The V gene is TRBV5-1, the J gene TRBJ1-1; the D is unclear. The sample consisted of peripheral blood. The CDR3 protein is CASSREGTFVNTEAFF. CDR3 bases: TGCGCCAGCAGTCGTGAGGGTACTTTTGTGAACACTGAAGCTTTCTTT.